These T cell receptor beta chains were read from a single sample in a study of T cells expressing NK-cell markers. TCRdb reprocessed the 5' RACE reads and reports one entry per CDR3 protein, with no DNA. The data show hundreds of thousands of distinct CDR3 sequences, and the top ten clones hold roughly 4.2%. The source material was blood T cells: a sorted CD56 or NKG2C T cell subset, CD4+ or CD8+ T cells, or bulk PBMC T cells (not recorded which). These receptor sequences come from a woman aged 18 to 75 in good health. CDR3s include the opening cysteine and the closing phenylalanine or tryptophan.

j_call: TRBJ2-1
cdr3_length: 15
v_call: TRBV4-1
cdr3_aa: CASSRGGSSYNEQFF

j_call: TRBJ2-1
cdr3_length: 11
v_call: TRBV28
cdr3_aa: CASSFWNEQFF

j_call: TRBJ2-5
cdr3_length: 15
v_call: TRBV7-2
cdr3_aa: CASSLGEGQWETQYF

j_call: TRBJ2-7
cdr3_length: 14
v_call: TRBV20-1
cdr3_aa: CSASYGRGVDEQYF

j_call: TRBJ1-3
cdr3_length: 16
v_call: TRBV28
cdr3_aa: CATISPGTGGRNTIYF

j_call: TRBJ2-3
cdr3_length: 14
v_call: TRBV10-3
cdr3_aa: CAISGGRATDTQYF

j_call: TRBJ2-3
cdr3_length: 15
v_call: TRBV5-1
cdr3_aa: CASRFTSEGTDTQYF

j_call: TRBJ1-5
cdr3_length: 15
v_call: TRBV12-3/TRBV12-4
cdr3_aa: CASSLGQGAAQPQHF

j_call: TRBJ2-1
cdr3_length: 15
v_call: TRBV5-4
cdr3_aa: CASSLFSGRAGEQFF

j_call: TRBJ2-3
cdr3_length: 13
v_call: TRBV5-1
cdr3_aa: CASSFQVTDTQYF

j_call: TRBJ1-1
cdr3_length: 14
v_call: TRBV12-3/TRBV12-4
cdr3_aa: CASSFGGRGTEAFF

j_call: TRBJ2-1
cdr3_length: 14
v_call: TRBV5-1
cdr3_aa: CASSFHSGGNEQFF

j_call: TRBJ1-2
cdr3_length: 13
v_call: TRBV28
cdr3_aa: CASTMDRDYGYTF

j_call: TRBJ2-2
cdr3_length: 11
v_call: TRBV7-9
cdr3_aa: CASLHTGELFF

j_call: TRBJ2-2
cdr3_length: 12
v_call: TRBV5-1
cdr3_aa: CASRQSGGELFF

j_call: TRBJ2-1
cdr3_length: 14
v_call: TRBV10-2
cdr3_aa: CASSVEKTYNEQFF

j_call: TRBJ2-1
cdr3_length: 18
v_call: TRBV5-6
cdr3_aa: CASSSKMRTVTSYNEQFF

j_call: TRBJ2-1
cdr3_length: 15
v_call: TRBV5-5
cdr3_aa: CASSFGLVDYNEQFF

j_call: TRBJ1-1
cdr3_length: 13
v_call: TRBV20-1
cdr3_aa: CSARVQAATEAFF

j_call: TRBJ2-5
cdr3_length: 16
v_call: TRBV10-3
cdr3_aa: CAISGTSGGVVETQYF

j_call: TRBJ2-2
cdr3_length: 14
v_call: TRBV20-1
cdr3_aa: CSARGTGGGGELFF

j_call: TRBJ2-3
cdr3_length: 17
v_call: TRBV11-2
cdr3_aa: CASSLEGTPSRKDTQYF

j_call: TRBJ1-4
cdr3_length: 12
v_call: TRBV29-1
cdr3_aa: CSVVSGNEKLFF

j_call: TRBJ2-2
cdr3_length: 15
v_call: TRBV2
cdr3_aa: CASRNRGLNTGELFF

j_call: TRBJ1-1
cdr3_length: 13
v_call: TRBV19
cdr3_aa: CASSRDPSTEAFF

j_call: TRBJ2-3
cdr3_length: 16
v_call: TRBV6-1
cdr3_aa: CASSEWGTRHTDTQYF

j_call: TRBJ2-6
cdr3_length: 16
v_call: TRBV6-2/TRBV6-3
cdr3_aa: CASNYNRVSGANVLTF

j_call: TRBJ2-3
cdr3_length: 13
v_call: TRBV12-3/TRBV12-4
cdr3_aa: CARGPRLQDTQYF

j_call: TRBJ2-2
cdr3_length: 16
v_call: TRBV9
cdr3_aa: CASSPPGLAEEGELFF

j_call: TRBJ1-4
cdr3_length: 13
v_call: TRBV20-1
cdr3_aa: CSALPGQTEKLFF

j_call: TRBJ1-3
cdr3_length: 19
v_call: TRBV12-3/TRBV12-4
cdr3_aa: CATHPFGRAGAISGNTIYF

j_call: TRBJ2-5
cdr3_length: 15
v_call: TRBV15
cdr3_aa: CATSMLGTGEETQYF

j_call: TRBJ1-3
cdr3_length: 12
v_call: TRBV2
cdr3_aa: CASRTGTIGLYF

j_call: TRBJ2-1
cdr3_length: 14
v_call: TRBV6-2/TRBV6-3
cdr3_aa: CASTRGNSYNEQFF

j_call: TRBJ2-3
cdr3_length: 16
v_call: TRBV4-3
cdr3_aa: CASSQDPGLSTDTQYF

j_call: TRBJ1-4
cdr3_length: 17
v_call: TRBV6-1
cdr3_aa: CASSDGRTYATNEKLFF

j_call: TRBJ2-4
cdr3_length: 19
v_call: TRBV14
cdr3_aa: CASSQAGTRRGVAKNIQYF

j_call: TRBJ2-5
cdr3_length: 16
v_call: TRBV20-1
cdr3_aa: CSAPPPRGGGKETQYF

j_call: TRBJ1-5
cdr3_length: 15
v_call: TRBV19
cdr3_aa: CASSKGERSNQPQHF

j_call: TRBJ2-1
cdr3_length: 15
v_call: TRBV19
cdr3_aa: CASSNGQNSYNEQFF

j_call: TRBJ2-3
cdr3_length: 15
v_call: TRBV10-3
cdr3_aa: CAISESAGGTDTQYF

j_call: TRBJ1-2
cdr3_length: 15
v_call: TRBV7-2
cdr3_aa: CASSLRGGWDYGYTF

j_call: TRBJ2-3
cdr3_length: 13
v_call: TRBV20-1
cdr3_aa: CSASQTSTDTQYF

j_call: TRBJ1-1
cdr3_length: 15
v_call: TRBV7-9
cdr3_aa: CASSLGEGVNTEAFF

j_call: TRBJ2-4
cdr3_length: 17
v_call: TRBV7-9
cdr3_aa: CASSLADPLLAKNIQYF

j_call: TRBJ1-2
cdr3_length: 16
v_call: TRBV6-5
cdr3_aa: CASSYSRGRKLYGYTF

j_call: TRBJ2-2
cdr3_length: 16
v_call: TRBV7-3
cdr3_aa: CASSPGGRGNTGELFF

j_call: TRBJ2-1
cdr3_length: 14
v_call: TRBV5-1
cdr3_aa: CASSLWGAEDEQFF

j_call: TRBJ2-5
cdr3_length: 15
v_call: TRBV6-5
cdr3_aa: CASSSGTGIRETQYF

j_call: TRBJ2-3
cdr3_length: 15
v_call: TRBV11-2
cdr3_aa: CASSWTRGTTDTQYF

j_call: TRBJ2-1
cdr3_length: 16
v_call: TRBV12-3/TRBV12-4
cdr3_aa: CASSGTRKRSYNEQFF

j_call: TRBJ2-1
cdr3_length: 15
v_call: TRBV19
cdr3_aa: CASRAGGPTYNEQFF

j_call: TRBJ2-4
cdr3_length: 16
v_call: TRBV6-1
cdr3_aa: CASSERAGIAKNIQYF

j_call: TRBJ1-1
cdr3_length: 15
v_call: TRBV19
cdr3_aa: CASSSLGAGGTEAFF